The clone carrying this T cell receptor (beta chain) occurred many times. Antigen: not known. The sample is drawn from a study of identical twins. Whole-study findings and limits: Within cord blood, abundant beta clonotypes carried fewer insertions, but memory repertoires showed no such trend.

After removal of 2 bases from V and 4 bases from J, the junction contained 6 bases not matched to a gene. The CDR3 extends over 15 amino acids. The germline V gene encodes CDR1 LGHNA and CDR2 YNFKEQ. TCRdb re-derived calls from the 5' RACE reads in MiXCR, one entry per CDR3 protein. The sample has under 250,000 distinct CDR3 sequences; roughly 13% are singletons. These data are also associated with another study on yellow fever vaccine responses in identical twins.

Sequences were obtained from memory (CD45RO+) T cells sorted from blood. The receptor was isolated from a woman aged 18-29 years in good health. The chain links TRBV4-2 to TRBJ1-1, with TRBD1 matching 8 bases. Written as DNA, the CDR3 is TGTGCCAGCAGCCAATACAGGGGGACGGGCACTGAAGCTTTCTTT. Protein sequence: CASSQYRGTGTEAFF.